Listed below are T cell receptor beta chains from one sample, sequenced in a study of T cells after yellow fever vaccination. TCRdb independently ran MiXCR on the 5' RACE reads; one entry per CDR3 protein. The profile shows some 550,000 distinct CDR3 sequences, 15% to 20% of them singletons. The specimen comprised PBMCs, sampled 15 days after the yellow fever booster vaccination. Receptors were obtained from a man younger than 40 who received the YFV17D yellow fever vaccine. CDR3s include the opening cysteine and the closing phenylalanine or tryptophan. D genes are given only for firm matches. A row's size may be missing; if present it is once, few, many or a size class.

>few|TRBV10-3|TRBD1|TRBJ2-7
TGTGCCATCAGTGGGGACAGAAACGAGCAGTACTTC
CAISGDRNEQYF
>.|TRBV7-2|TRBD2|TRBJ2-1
TGTGCCAGCAGCCCGTGGGTGTCGGGAGGGGAGCAGTTCTTC
CASSPWVSGGEQFF
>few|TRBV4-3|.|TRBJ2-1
TGCGCCAGCAGCCAAGGGAGCGGAATCGGGCGCAATGAGCAGTTCTTC
CASSQGSGIGRNEQFF
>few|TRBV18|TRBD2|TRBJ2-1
TGTGCCAGCTCACTCCAGCGGGGAGGGGAGCAGTTCTTC
CASSLQRGGEQFF
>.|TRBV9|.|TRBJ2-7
TGTGCCAGCAGCCCGAGCGGAGCCACTCCATCCTACGAGCAGTACTTC
CASSPSGATPSYEQYF
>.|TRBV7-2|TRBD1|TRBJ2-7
TGTGCCAGCAGTAACCACCGGGACAGGCCCTCCTACGAGCAGTACTTC
CASSNHRDRPSYEQYF
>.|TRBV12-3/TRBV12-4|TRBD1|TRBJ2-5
TGTGCCAGCAGTTTTACACAGGGGGAGGAAGAGACCCAGTACTTC
CASSFTQGEEETQYF
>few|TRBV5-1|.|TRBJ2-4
TGCGCCAGCAGCTTGGCAGGGACGGGTAAAGCCAAAAACATTCAGTACTTC
CASSLAGTGKAKNIQYF
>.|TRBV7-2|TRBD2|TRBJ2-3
TGTGCCAGCAGTCACAAAGCGGGAGCGGGGGCAGATACGCAGTATTTT
CASSHKAGAGADTQYF
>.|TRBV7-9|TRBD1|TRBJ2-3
TGTGCCAGCAGGGCCGGGACAGGGAGCACAGATACGCAGTATTTT
CASRAGTGSTDTQYF
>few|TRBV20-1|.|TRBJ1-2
TGCAGTGGTGGTCCCGGGAGCCAGACCTACACCTTC
CSGGPGSQTYTF
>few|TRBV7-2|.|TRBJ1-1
TGTGCCAGCAGCTCCCGCCCAGGCCACACTGAAGCTTTCTTT
CASSSRPGHTEAFF
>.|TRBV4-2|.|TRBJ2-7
TGTGCCTCGGGGTTCGAGGATGGGGGCCTCGAGCAGTACTTC
CASGFEDGGLEQYF
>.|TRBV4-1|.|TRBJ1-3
TGCGCCAGCAGCCGCCGGGACATCGATTTGGGCTCTGGAAACACCATATATTTT
CASSRRDIDLGSGNTIYF
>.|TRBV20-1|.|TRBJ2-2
TGCAGTGCTATCGGGACTCTTAACACCGGGGAGCTGTTTTTT
CSAIGTLNTGELFF
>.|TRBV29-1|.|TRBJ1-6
TGCAGCGTTAAAACAGGGAGCTCCTATAATTCACCCCTCCACTTT
CSVKTGSSYNSPLHF
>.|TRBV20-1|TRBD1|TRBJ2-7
TGCAGTGCTAGAGAGACAGGGGGTCGGTACGAGCAGTACTTC
CSARETGGRYEQYF
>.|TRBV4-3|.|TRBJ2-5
TGCGCCAGCAGCCGGGGGGCCCAGTACTTC
CASSRGAQYF
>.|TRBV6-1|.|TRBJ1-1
TGTGCCAGCAGTGAGTACGGGGGGAACACTGAAGCTTTCTTT
CASSEYGGNTEAFF
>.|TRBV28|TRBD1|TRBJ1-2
TGTGCCAGCAGTCCCCCCGACAGGGGTATTCATGGCTACACCTTC
CASSPPDRGIHGYTF
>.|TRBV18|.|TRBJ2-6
TGTGCCAGCTCACGTTTCGTATCTGGGGCCAACGTCCTGACTTTC
CASSRFVSGANVLTF
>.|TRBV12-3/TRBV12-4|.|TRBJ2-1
TGTGCCAGCAGTCCCCTAGACTACAATAAGCAGTTCTTC
CASSPLDYNKQFF
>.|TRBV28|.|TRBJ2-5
TGTGCCAGCAGTTACCCTTTAGGGGTAAGGGAGACCCAGTACTTC
CASSYPLGVRETQYF
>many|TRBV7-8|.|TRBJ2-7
TGTGCCAGCAGCGCCCGACAGTACGAGCAGTACTTC
CASSARQYEQYF
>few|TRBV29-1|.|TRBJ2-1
TGCAGCGTTAAACAATACAATGAGCAGTTCTTC
CSVKQYNEQFF
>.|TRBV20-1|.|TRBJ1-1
TGCAGTGCTAGTAGGGGCGTGGACCCAAGAGTTGGTTTCTTT
CSASRGVDPRVGFF
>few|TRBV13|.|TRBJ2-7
TGTGCCAGCAGCTTATCGGGGGAGGATGAAAAGGAGCAGTACTTC
CASSLSGEDEKEQYF
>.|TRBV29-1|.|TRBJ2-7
TGCAGCGTTGAAGTGGGAGGTCCTAACGAGCAGTACTTC
CSVEVGGPNEQYF
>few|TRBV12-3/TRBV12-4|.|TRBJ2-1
TGTGCCAGCAGCCCCTCCACTCGCAGCTCCTACAATGAGCAGTTCTTC
CASSPSTRSSYNEQFF
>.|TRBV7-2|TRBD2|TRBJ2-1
TGTGCCAGCAGAGGGACTAGAGCTACCCTCAATGAGCAGTTCTTC
CASRGTRATLNEQFF
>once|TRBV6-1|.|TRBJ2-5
TGTGCCAGCAGTCCGAGTGAACAAGAGACCCAGTACTTC
CASSPSEQETQYF
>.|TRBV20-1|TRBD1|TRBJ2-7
TGCAGTACCCCCGGGACAGGGGGCTACGAGCAGTACTTC
CSTPGTGGYEQYF
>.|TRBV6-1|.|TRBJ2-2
TGTGCCAGCAGACCGCCTAGGGGTGGTACCGGGGAGCTGTTTTTT
CASRPPRGGTGELFF
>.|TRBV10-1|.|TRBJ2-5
TGCGCCAGCAGTGAGTCAGACGGCAGACTAACCCAAGAGACCCAGTACTTC
CASSESDGRLTQETQYF
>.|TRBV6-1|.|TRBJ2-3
TGTGCCAGCAAAACAGTTGTAAGCACAGATACGCAGTATTTT
CASKTVVSTDTQYF
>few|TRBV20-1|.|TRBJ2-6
TGCAGTGCTAGAGATACGGTAAACGGGGCCAACGTCCTGACTTTC
CSARDTVNGANVLTF
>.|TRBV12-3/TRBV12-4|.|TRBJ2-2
TGTGCCAGCAGCGTAGGGTTTCCGAACACCGGGGAGCTGTTTTTT
CASSVGFPNTGELFF
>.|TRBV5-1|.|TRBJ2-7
TGCGCCAGCAGCTTGGGAACGCAGGGAATGTTCGAGCAGTACTTC
CASSLGTQGMFEQYF
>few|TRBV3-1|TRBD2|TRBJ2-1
TGTGCCAGCAGCCCTATACCGGGACTAGAACATACTTCCTACAATGAGCAGTTCTTC
CASSPIPGLEHTSYNEQFF
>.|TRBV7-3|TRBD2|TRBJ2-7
TGTGCCAGCAGTCCCGGGACTAGCTTCTCCTACGAGCAGTACTTC
CASSPGTSFSYEQYF
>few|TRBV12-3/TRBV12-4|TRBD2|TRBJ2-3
TGTGCCAGCAGTCAACCGACTAGCGGAACAGATACGCAGTATTTT
CASSQPTSGTDTQYF
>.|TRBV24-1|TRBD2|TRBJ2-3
TGTGCCACATCTAGCGGAACGAGGTCAGATACGCAGTATTTT
CATSSGTRSDTQYF
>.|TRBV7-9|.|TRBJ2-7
TGTGCCAGCAGCTTAGCGTATCAGGGACATTTCTACGAGCAGTACTTC
CASSLAYQGHFYEQYF